This T cell receptor beta chain was documented in a study of regulatory T cells in long-lasting Graves disease. The study, taken as a whole, reports: Thyroid tissue went unstudied; only peripheral blood was examined.

According to the study, TCR beta libraries were built with iRepertoire HTBI primers and CDR3-region Arm-PCR. A single record per CDR3 protein comes from TCRdb applying MiXCR to the multiplex PCR reads. The table lists about 500,000 distinct CDR3 sequences, about 17% of them singletons. This clonotype has a count of ten or more. What it binds is not known. V gave up 1 base and J gave up 3 bases; unmatched junction bases: 12. In germline, CDR1 is SGHTA, CDR2 FQGNSA. The CDR3 has 18 amino acids. Time point specified: newly diagnosed GD, antithyroid drugs for less than 3 months. Extracted PBMC RNA gave rise to the TCR library. Enrollment of patients was through an endocrinology department in Xi'an, China. In addition, the sample was reused for a study of T cells in Graves' hyperthyroidism and ophthalmopathy.

Material: peripheral blood mononuclear cells (PBMCs), obtained at new diagnosis, from a patient treated with antithyroid drugs. The chain carries TRBV7-2 and TRBJ2-4; 7 bases agree with TRBD2. This TCR came from a man aged 40-50 years with Graves disease. The CDR3 is CASSLVGGAGAFKNIQYF. The CDR3 DNA reads as TGTGCCAGCAGCTTAGTCGGAGGGGCGGGAGCATTCAAAAACATTCAGTACTTC.